These 28 T cell receptor beta chains share one sample of origin, sequenced in a study of T cells after yellow fever vaccination. TCRdb reprocessed the 5' RACE reads with MiXCR, giving one entry per CDR3 protein. The sample carries about 340,000 distinct CDR3 sequences, about 9.5% recorded once. The sample consisted of PBMCs, taken on the day of the first yellow fever vaccination. These receptors originate from a man in his late teens or twenties who received the YFV17D yellow fever vaccine.

V and J are TRBV5-1 and TRBJ2-7; D is undetermined. The V end lost 3 bases, the J end lost 2 bases, and 21 bases lay between the germline ends. The CDR3 has 17 residues. Germline V lookup: CDR1 SGHRS, CDR2 YFSETQ. For the CDR3, the DNA is TGCGCCAGCAGCTCCCTACCGACCGGGCCCGGAACCTACGAGCAGTACTTC. Amino acid sequence: CASSSLPTGPGTYEQYF.

The rearrangement joins TRBV9 to TRBJ1-3, with D hard to call. Trimming took off 4 bases at V and 3 bases at J, with 14 bases between the two ends. This CDR3 comprises 15 residues. Germline V gene data show CDR1 as SGDLS and CDR2 as YYNGEE. Here the CDR3 reads CASSPGGTSGNTIYF. The CDR3 region has the DNA TGTGCCAGCAGCCCGGGTGGCACTAGTGGAAACACCATATATTTT. Full variable domain (rest looked up from reference TRBV9 and TRBJ1-3): DSGVTQTPKHLITATGQRVTLRCSPRSGDLSVYWYQQSLDQGLQFLIQYYNGEERAKGNILERFSAQQFPDLHSELNLSSLELGDSALYFCASSPGGTSGNTIYFGEGSWLTVV.

This chain uses TRBV29-1 with TRBJ2-3; possibly TRBD1 or TRBD2 for D (6 bases each). The CDR3 length is 14 residues. Trimming left V 2 bases short and J 6 bases short, with 15 bases between. The germline V gene has CDR1 SQVTM and CDR2 ANQGSEA. CDR3 amino acids: CSVESPGARDTQYF. DNA of the CDR3: TGCAGCGTTGAATCCCCGGGGGCCCGGGATACGCAGTATTTT.

This clonotype was recorded at least ten times. This sequence joins TRBV11-3 and TRBJ2-1, with TRBD2 identical over 7 bases. The CDR3 is made up of 16 amino acids. V was pared by 1 base and J by 2 bases, with 5 bases of the junction left unmatched. Germline CDR1 and CDR2: SGHNT and YENEEA. The chain's CDR3 is CASSLGDSGPYNEQFF. The CDR3 coding sequence is TGTGCCAGCAGCTTAGGAGATAGCGGGCCCTACAATGAGCAGTTCTTC. Full variable domain (remainder filled in from reference TRBV11-3 and TRBJ2-1): EAGVVQSPRYKIIEKKQPVAFWCNPISGHNTLYWYLQNLGQGPELLIRYENEEAVDDSQLPKDRFSAERLKGVDSTLKIQPAELGDSAVYLCASSLGDSGPYNEQFFGPGTRLTVL.

This clonotype turned up a few times. This chain uses TRBV7-2 with TRBJ1-5; no reliable D call. The CDR3 runs to 13 residues. Germline CDR1 is SGHTA and CDR2 is FQGNSA. Trimming removed 1 base at V and 5 bases at J, with 6 bases between. This chain's CDR3 is CASSLGFDQPQHF. For the CDR3, the DNA is TGTGCCAGCAGCTTAGGGTTTGATCAGCCCCAGCATTTT. The whole variable domain, filled in from reference TRBV7-2 and TRBJ1-5, reads GAGVSQSPSNKVTEKGKDVELRCDPISGHTALYWYRQSLGQGLEFLIYFQGNSAPDKSGLPSDRFSAERTGGSVSTLTIQRTQQEDSAVYLCASSLGFDQPQHFGDGTRLSIL.

This clonotype was counted many times. This chain joins TRBV3-1 and TRBJ2-2; D is ambiguous. CDR1 LGHDT and CDR2 YNNKEL come from the germline V gene (reference sequence). Between the trimmed V and J ends, which lost 2 bases and 4 bases, there was a span of 5 bases. There are 13 residues in the CDR3. DNA of the CDR3: TGTGCCAGCAGCCAATCGGTCACCGGGGAGCTGTTTTTT. Translation gives CASSQSVTGELFF.

The gene calls are TRBV4-1 and TRBJ2-5, with D possibly TRBD2 on 6 matching bases. The length of the CDR3 is 14 residues. The germline gives CDR1 MGHRA, CDR2 YSYEKL. Trimming cost V 1 base and J 7 bases, with 13 bases left between them. In nucleotides, the CDR3 is TGCGCCAGCAGCCAAGCGGAGGGTTTGGGGACCCAGTACTTC. Amino acid sequence: CASSQAEGLGTQYF.

The gene calls are TRBV12-3 or TRBV12-4 and TRBJ2-1; D could derive from TRBD1 or TRBD2 (5 bases each). V lost 3 bases, J lost 2 bases, and 11 bases lay in between. CDR3 length: 15 residues. The chain's CDR3 is CASSFTGTPYNEQFF. The CDR3 DNA sequence: TGTGCCAGCAGTTTTACGGGGACGCCCTACAATGAGCAGTTCTTC.

This clonotype was seen ten or more times. V is TRBV12-3 or TRBV12-4 and J is TRBJ2-5, with TRBD2 as a possible D gene (6 bases). With 3 bases removed from V and 1 base from J, the gap between germline ends came to 9 bases. There are 14 residues in the CDR3. CDR3 residues: CASSFWTTQETQYF. The CDR3, as DNA: TGTGCCAGCAGTTTTTGGACTACCCAAGAGACCCAGTACTTC.

The chain recombines TRBV4-1 with TRBJ2-7, with D tentatively TRBD2 (7 bases). The V and J ends lost 4 bases and 6 bases respectively, with 19 bases between them. CDR1 is MGHRA and CDR2 is YSYEKL in the germline V gene. The CDR3 is 15 residues long. The CDR3 is CASSRRGALEGEQYF. In DNA, the CDR3 is TGCGCCAGCAGCCGACGGGGGGCCTTGGAGGGCGAGCAGTACTTC.

The chain links TRBV5-5 to TRBJ2-7; no clear D. The V end was cut by 7 bases, the J end by 3 bases, with 14 bases between. This CDR3 is 13 amino acids long. Looked up from germline, CDR1 is SGHKS and CDR2 is YYEKEE (reference sequence). CDR3: CASGAGHGYEQYV. The CDR3 nucleotides read TGTGCCAGCGGCGCTGGGCACGGCTACGAGCAGTACGTC.

This clonotype has more than one count but fewer than ten. The chain carries TRBV5-1 and TRBJ2-5; D unresolved. Germline CDR1 reads SGHRS; CDR2 reads YFSETQ. The CDR3 spans 13 residues. V was pared by 6 bases and J by 5 bases, with 14 bases between. CDR3 sequence reads: CASTDQLWETQYF. The CDR3 region has the DNA TGCGCCAGCACCGACCAGTTATGGGAGACCCAGTACTTC.

The chain employs TRBV5-6 and TRBJ2-5; D gene unclear. Trimming took 4 bases from V and 2 from J, leaving 12 bases between them. Germline V lookup: CDR1 SGHDT, CDR2 YYEEEE. This CDR3 is built from 14 residues. As DNA, the CDR3 is TGTGCCAGCAGCCCCGGGCCTAAACAAGAGACCCAGTACTTC. This sequence encodes CASSPGPKQETQYF.

This clonotype was counted a few times. The chain joins TRBV4-3 to TRBJ1-2; TRBD1 is a possible D gene (6 bases). This CDR3 has 16 amino acids. In germline, CDR1 is LGHNA, CDR2 YSLEER. V dropped 0 bases and J dropped 7 bases, with 18 bases sitting between them. The CDR3 sequence is CASSQDLGGVLSGYTF. As DNA, the CDR3 is TGCGCCAGCAGCCAAGATCTGGGGGGCGTTCTCTCTGGCTACACCTTC.

The chain carries TRBV5-1 and TRBJ1-2; 11 bases are shared with TRBD1. This CDR3 has 19 residues. CDR1 is SGHRS and CDR2 is YFSETQ in the germline V gene. The ends lost 0 bases at V and 3 bases at J; junction bases unmatched: 13. CDR3 region: CASSLGVSKAGQGDYGYTF. In DNA form, the CDR3 reads TGCGCCAGCAGCTTGGGGGTGTCTAAGGCGGGACAGGGGGACTATGGCTACACCTTC.

J is TRBJ2-1 and V is TRBV19, with D possibly matching TRBD2 (5 bases). The V and J ends lost 4 bases and 3 bases respectively, with 13 bases between them. In germline, CDR1 is LNHDA, CDR2 SQIVND (reference sequence). CDR3 size: 15 residues. The chain's CDR3 is CASSTPSSFYNEQFF. The CDR3 region has the DNA TGTGCCAGTAGTACCCCTAGCTCCTTCTACAATGAGCAGTTCTTC.

This chain joins TRBV7-3 and TRBJ2-2; possibly TRBD1 for D (6 bases). Germline CDR1 and CDR2: SGHTA and FQGTGA. This CDR3 is built from 15 residues. V lost 5 bases and J lost 5, with 15 bases in between. DNA for the CDR3: TGTGCCAGCAGCGAAGGGACACCGGGGACCGGGGAGCTGTTTTTT. Translated, it gives CASSEGTPGTGELFF.

This clonotype appeared once. Given a much more abundant clone one base away, this may be a read error. The chain links TRBV4-1 to TRBJ2-1, with a tentative D call TRBD2 (6 bases). With 4 bases removed from V and 4 bases from J, the gap between germline ends came to 23 bases. CDR1 is MGHRA and CDR2 is YSYEKL in the germline V gene. This CDR3 comprises 18 residues. The CDR3 reads CASSRPRARWGVYNEQFF. The DNA of the CDR3 is TGCGCCAGCAGCCGACCTCGAGCTAGATGGGGGGTGTACAATGAGCAGTTCTTC.

The gene calls are TRBV5-6 and TRBJ2-7; unclear D gene. The germline gives CDR1 SGHDT, CDR2 YYEEEE. The CDR3 has 14 amino acids. Trimming stripped 0 bases from V and 4 bases from J, with 11 bases between. The CDR3 coding sequence is TGTGCCAGCAGCTTGGAGGGCAACCGATACGAGCAGTACTTC. Translating it yields CASSLEGNRYEQYF. The whole variable domain, remainder taken from reference TRBV5-6 and TRBJ2-7, is DAGVTQSPTHLIKTRGQQVTLRCSPKSGHDTVSWYQQALGQGPQFIFQYYEEEERQRGNFPDRFSGHQFPNYSSELNVNALLLGDSALYLCASSLEGNRYEQYFGPGTRLTVT.

This clonotype was found many times. The chain carries TRBV6-4 and TRBJ2-1, with D possibly matching TRBD1 (5 bases). Germline V gene lookup returns CDR1 MRHNA and CDR2 SNTAGT. The CDR3 totals 13 residues. The germline V and J ends were trimmed by 3 bases and 2 bases, with 5 bases remaining between them. The CDR3 coding sequence is TGTGCCAGCAGTGAGGACACCTACAATGAGCAGTTCTTC. Protein sequence: CASSEDTYNEQFF.

This clonotype has only a few counts. The rearrangement links TRBV3-1 to TRBJ1-5; maybe TRBD1 (5 bases). With 1 base removed from V and 0 bases from J, the gap between germline ends came to 7 bases. CDR3 length: 15 amino acids. Germline V gene sequence: CDR1 LGHDT, CDR2 YNNKEL (reference sequence). CDR3 amino acids: CASSQAGTSNQPQHF. The CDR3 DNA reads as TGTGCCAGCAGCCAAGCAGGGACTAGCAATCAGCCCCAGCATTTT.

V usage is TRBV7-2 and J usage is TRBJ1-2, with D possibly matching TRBD1 (6 bases). With 3 bases removed from V and 7 bases from J, the gap between germline ends came to 24 bases. This CDR3 comprises 17 residues. Germline V gene data show CDR1 as SGHTA and CDR2 as FQGNSA. Written as DNA, the CDR3 is TGTGCCAGCAGCTTCTCCCCCTACAGGGAGCCTATCCGTGGCTACACCTTC. Amino acids: CASSFSPYREPIRGYTF.

This sequence joins TRBV15 and TRBJ2-7; 7 positions match TRBD1. Trimming at V came to 5 bases and at J to 1 base, leaving 14 bases not matched to a gene. Germline V lookup: CDR1 LNHNV, CDR2 YYDKDF (reference sequence). The CDR3 contains 17 residues. CDR3 in DNA: TGTGCCACCAGCGCCCCCCCCCCGGGACAGAGATCCTACGAGCAGTACGTC. The encoded protein is CATSAPPPGQRSYEQYV.

The V and J genes are TRBV4-3 and TRBJ1-2; D is uncertain. This CDR3 is built from 16 residues. Germline-derived CDR1 and CDR2 are LGHNA and YSLEER. V was shortened by 0 bases and J by 5 bases, with 16 bases between the two germline ends. CDR3 sequence (DNA): TGCGCCAGCAGCCAAGAGTCGTGGGAAGGATCATATGGCTACACCTTC. It encodes CASSQESWEGSYGYTF.

This clonotype was seen a few times. The rearrangement links TRBV25-1 to TRBJ1-2, with D tentatively TRBD1 (5 bases). V lost 4 bases, J lost 7 bases, and 22 bases lay in between. The CDR3 is 16 residues long. Germline V gene lookup returns CDR1 MGHDK and CDR2 SYGVNS. CDR3 in DNA: TGTGCCAGCAGTGGAGGACCCGGGACGGCATATTCTGGCTACACCTTC. Translated, it gives CASSGGPGTAYSGYTF.

V usage is TRBV4-3 and J usage is TRBJ2-3; tentatively, D is TRBD1 (6 bases). The CDR3 extends over 16 amino acids. V lost 1 base and J lost 3, with 14 bases in between. Germline CDR1 LGHNA, CDR2 YSLEER. CDR3 sequence (DNA): TGCGCCAGCAGCCAAGGAGAGACAGGTTTTACAGATACGCAGTATTTT. Translated: CASSQGETGFTDTQYF.

There are a few counts of this clonotype. This chain connects TRBV28 to TRBJ2-3, with 9 bases that match TRBD1. The CDR3 has 15 residues. With 4 bases clipped from V and 4 bases from J, the junction kept 6 bases outside the gene matches. Germline CDR1 MDHEN, CDR2 SYDVKM. The CDR3 sequence is CASSSWTGEADTQYF. For the CDR3, the DNA is TGTGCCAGCAGTTCTTGGACAGGGGAGGCAGATACGCAGTATTTT.

In DNA, the CDR3 is TGCGCCAGCAGCGGGATCTACCCAACAAAGACCGGGGAGCTGTTTTTT. It specifies CASSGIYPTKTGELFF. V is TRBV5-1 and J is TRBJ2-2; the D is unclear. The CDR3 is made up of 16 amino acids. Germline V gene sequence: CDR1 SGHRS, CDR2 YFSETQ. V was cut by 4 bases and J by 5 bases, with 18 bases left in between.